The 23 T cell receptor beta chains reported below all come from one sample, sequenced in a study of T cells in women clearing cervical HPV infection. The repertoire was sequenced with immunoSEQ multiplex PCR; TCRdb's copy has only in-frame clones and lacks some. This table lists about 39,000 clones. Source material: blood buffy coat. All receptors come from a woman between 18 and 69 years old with a cervical HPV16 infection that either progressed to CIN3+ or cleared (not recorded which).

A note on this clone: The observed sequence ends 3 residues before the CDR3 terminus, with the missing tail filled in from the germline J gene. This chain joins TRBV5-1 and TRBJ1-6; D uncertain. CDR3 length: 18 residues. The V end was cut by 3 bases, the J end by 7 bases, with 23 bases between. Germline V gene lookup returns CDR1 SGHRS and CDR2 YFSETQ. This CDR3 is CASSSGTNSIAVNSPLHF. The sequenced CDR3 bases are TGCGCCAGCAGCTCGGGAACTAATTCAATAGCGGTGAATTCACCC.

Comments on this clone: The DNA ends 3 residues before the CDR3 does, and the rest of the CDR3 is filled in from the germline J gene. The gene calls are TRBV19 and TRBJ1-2; D is possibly TRBD1 (6 bases). The CDR3 is made up of 14 amino acids. Trimming took off 10 bases at V and 5 bases at J, with 20 bases between the two ends. Germline-derived CDR1 and CDR2 are LNHDA and SQIVND (reference sequence). CDR3 amino acids: CATQRAGEGYGYTF. CDR3 DNA, as far as it was read: TGTGCCACGCAGCGAGCAGGGGAGGGGTATGGC.

Points on this clone: With the read ending 3 residues before the CDR3 end, the germline J gene is used to fill in that end. The rearrangement joins TRBV6-1 to TRBJ2-6, with D perhaps TRBD2 (6 bases). Germline V CDR1 and CDR2: MNHNS, SASEGT. This CDR3 comprises 16 residues. With 1 base removed from V and 3 bases from J, the gap between germline ends came to 10 bases. The CDR3 bases that were read are TGTGCCAGCAGTGAAGGTGCGGGGAGTGGGGCCAACGTC. Translating it yields CASSEGAGSGANV. In full, the CDR3 is CASSEGAGSGANVLTF.

As concerns this clone: The read terminates 3 residues ahead of where the CDR3 ends, so the germline J gene completes it. The rearrangement links TRBV5-4 to TRBJ1-2; unclear D gene. Germline CDR1 reads SGHNT; CDR2 reads YYREEE (reference sequence). CDR3 size: 13 residues. The chain's CDR3 is CASSSDTSEGYTF. The CDR3 DNA, read in part, is TGTGCCAGCAGCTCTGACACCTCAGAGGGC.

Regarding this clone: Read data end 3 residues before the CDR3 end; the end is taken from the germline J gene. V is TRBV19 and J is TRBJ1-5; D is possibly TRBD1 (5 bases). The CDR3 extends over 15 amino acids. V was cut by 1 base and J by 3 bases, with 10 bases left in between. From germline, CDR1 is LNHDA and CDR2 SQIVND (reference sequence). The sequenced part of the CDR3 DNA is TGTGCCAGTAGTATAGGGGGGGTTACCAATCAGCCC. Translation gives CASSIGGVTNQP. The complete CDR3 protein is CASSIGGVTNQPQHF.

Turning to this clone: The read comes to an end 3 residues before the CDR3 does, leaving the germline J gene to fill in the end. This chain links TRBV2 with TRBJ2-1; 8 bases match TRBD2. Germline CDR1 SNHLY, CDR2 FYNNEI. The length of the CDR3 is 16 residues. Trimming at V came to 7 bases and at J to 0 bases, leaving 8 bases not matched to a gene. CDR3 bases read: TGTGCCAGCACCCCCATCCGGGGGGGCTCCTACAATGAG. It specifies CASTPIRGGSYNE. The CDR3 as a whole reads CASTPIRGGSYNEQFF.

Turning to this clone: The read halts 3 residues ahead of the CDR3 end, with the missing end drawn from the germline J gene. The chain employs TRBV5-1 and TRBJ2-5; 10 positions agree with TRBD2. V trimming: 2 bases; J trimming: 4 bases; junction bases outside the gene matches: 2. CDR3 length: 14 residues. Germline V CDR1 and CDR2: SGHRS, YFSETQ. The sequenced CDR3 bases are TGCGCCAGCAGCTTCGGGACTAGCGCAGAGACC. Translated: CASSFGTSAET. The complete CDR3 protein is CASSFGTSAETQYF.

Notes on this clone: The read halts 3 residues ahead of the CDR3 end, with the missing end drawn from the germline J gene. This rearrangement joins TRBV14 to TRBJ2-1; 10 bases fit TRBD2. V trimming: 3 bases; J trimming: 4 bases; junction bases outside the gene matches: 3. This CDR3 region has 15 residues. CDR1 SGHDN and CDR2 FVKESK come from the germline V gene. CDR3 in amino acids: CASSHGTSEYNEQFF. The part of the CDR3 DNA that was read is TGTGCCAGCAGCCACGGGACTAGCGAATACAATGAG.

Regarding this clone: The read falls 3 residues short of the CDR3 end, and the missing part is taken from the germline J gene. The rearrangement links TRBV9 to TRBJ2-7, with 8 bases identical to TRBD2. Trimming at V came to 0 bases and at J to 0 bases, leaving 11 bases not matched to a gene. Germline lookup yields CDR1 SGDLS and CDR2 YYNGEE. The CDR3 extends over 18 amino acids. CDR3 DNA, as far as it was read: TGTGCCAGCAGCGTAGGCTCGGGGGGGACGCCTTTCTCCTACGAG. Translated: CASSVGSGGTPFSYE. The entire CDR3 protein reads CASSVGSGGTPFSYEQYF.

Turning to this clone: The read gets to within 3 residues of the CDR3 end, and the germline J gene fills in the rest. This rearrangement joins TRBV14 to TRBJ1-1, with D possibly TRBD1 on 5 matching bases. The CDR3 extends over 12 amino acids. Germline values: CDR1 SGHDN, CDR2 FVKESK. The CDR3 loop reads CASSQGGGFAFF. The sequenced CDR3 bases are TGTGCCAGCAGCCAAGGGGGCGGATTT.

Incomplete CDR3 DNA: TGTGCCAGCTCACTACCCCACAGGGGCCCTGAA. It encodes CASSLPHRGPE. The whole CDR3 sequence reads CASSLPHRGPEAFF. The chain uses TRBV18 and TRBJ1-1, with TRBD1 identical over 7 bases. The CDR3 goes on 3 residues after the read ends, and that part is filled in from the germline J gene. The CDR3 sequence is 14 residues long. Germline CDR1 reads KGHSH; CDR2 reads LQKENI. The junction had 8 bases not matched to a gene; V was cut back by 4 bases and J by 6 bases.

Note on this clone: The CDR3 goes on 3 residues after the read ends, and that part is filled in from the germline J gene. V and J are TRBV5-1 and TRBJ2-1; 7 bases are a match to TRBD2. Germline-derived CDR1 and CDR2 are SGHRS and YFSETQ. The trim removed 0 bases at V and 5 bases at J, leaving 5 bases unmatched. This CDR3 contains 15 residues. The CDR3 sequence is CASSLGARGDNEQFF. The CDR3 DNA, read in part, is TGCGCCAGCAGCTTGGGGGCCCGGGGGGACAATGAG. Full variable domain (remainder filled in from reference TRBV5-1 and TRBJ2-1): KAGVTQTPRYLIKTRGQQVTLSCSPISGHRSVSWYQQTPGQGLQFLFEYFSETQRNKGNFPGRFSGRQFSNSRSEMNVSTLELGDSALYLCASSLGARGDNEQFFGPGTRLTVL.

As regards this clone: The read ends 3 residues before the CDR3 terminus; that terminus is restored from the germline J gene. This chain uses TRBV14 with TRBJ2-1, with D tentatively TRBD2 (6 bases). V was clipped by 4 bases and J by 3 bases, with 16 bases between them. Germline assignment: CDR1 SGHDN and CDR2 FVKESK. CDR3 length equals 16 residues. The CDR3 bases that were read are TGTGCCAGCAGCCCCCCGGGACTCCGATACTACAATGAG. Translated: CASSPPGLRYYNE. The whole CDR3 is CASSPPGLRYYNEQFF.

As regards this clone: The read ends 3 residues early relative to the CDR3; the germline J gene fills the gap. This chain links TRBV5-6 with TRBJ2-1, with D unclear. Trimming left V 4 bases short and J 4 bases short, with 6 bases between. CDR1 is SGHDT, CDR2 YYEEEE, per germline. The CDR3 contains 12 residues. CDR3 protein: CASSQQYNEQFF. The sequenced part of the CDR3 DNA is TGTGCCAGCAGCCAACAGTACAATGAG.

A remark on this clone: The sequenced fragment ends 3 residues before the CDR3 boundary, so the rest is inferred from the germline J gene. The chain combines TRBV10-1 with TRBJ1-1, with 8 bases that match TRBD1. Germline values: CDR1 WNHNN, CDR2 SYGVQD (reference sequence). V was clipped by 2 bases and J by 5 bases; unmatched bases: 4. This CDR3 has 14 residues. The CDR3 DNA, read in part, is TGCGCCAGCAGTGAGCGCAGGGGGCAAACTGAA. Translated: CASSERRGQTE. The full CDR3 protein is CASSERRGQTEAFF.

A remark on this clone: Sequencing ends 3 residues short of the CDR3 end; the germline J gene provides the rest. The gene calls are TRBV19 and TRBJ1-4; D perhaps matches TRBD1 (5 bases). Germline CDR1 LNHDA, CDR2 SQIVND (reference sequence). Trimming removed 6 bases at V and 0 bases at J, with 14 bases between. The CDR3 is 16 residues long. CDR3 bases read: TGTGCCAGTAGCGAGGGGATAGTAACAACTAATGAAAAA. Residues: CASSEGIVTTNEK. The full CDR3 protein is CASSEGIVTTNEKLFF.

CDR3 residues: CATGQGDTDTQYF. Partial CDR3 DNA: TGTGCCACCGGACAGGGCGACACAGATACG. The V call is TRBV24-1, the J call TRBJ2-3, with 8 bases identical to TRBD1. Read sequence stops 3 residues before the CDR3 end, and the germline J gene provides the missing end. CDR3 length equals 13 residues. Per the germline V gene, CDR1 is KGHDR and CDR2 is SFDVKD. V dropped 9 bases and J dropped 2; count of bases not matched to a gene: 3.

With regard to this clone: The CDR3 is cut off 3 residues early in the read; its end comes from the germline J gene. The chain links TRBV6-4 to TRBJ1-1, with TRBD1 matching over 7 bases. Losses at the gene ends were 6 bases for V and 3 bases for J; bases not matched to a gene: 10. The CDR3 covers 15 residues. The V gene's germline CDR1 is MRHNA and CDR2 SNTAGT. CDR3 sequence: CASRRSGTAYTEAFF. Incomplete CDR3 DNA: TGTGCCAGCAGACGATCCGGGACAGCTTACACTGAA.

Worth noting for this clone: Sequencing ends 3 residues short of the CDR3 end; the germline J gene provides the rest. This rearrangement joins TRBV2 to TRBJ1-2, with unresolved D. CDR1 SNHLY and CDR2 FYNNEI come from the germline V gene. Trimming removed 3 bases at V and 0 bases at J, with 14 bases between. The CDR3 has 16 amino acids. The DNA read from the CDR3 is TGTGCCAGCAGTGATGGCCGAGGCGGAACTAACTATGGC. Its translation: CASSDGRGGTNYG. In full, the CDR3 is CASSDGRGGTNYGYTF.

For this clone: Read data end 3 residues before the CDR3 end; the end is taken from the germline J gene. The J gene is TRBJ1-2, the V gene TRBV14; D remains unclear. The CDR3 consists of 14 residues. Germline CDR1 is SGHDN and CDR2 is FVKESK. V was trimmed by 4 bases and J by 3 bases, leaving 12 bases between them. Incomplete CDR3 DNA: TGTGCCAGCAGCCCCCCGGGTACCTACTATGGC. It encodes CASSPPGTYYG. The whole CDR3 is CASSPPGTYYGYTF.

About this clone itself: The read terminates 3 residues before the CDR3 end, so the remaining end is supplied by the germline J gene. V and J are TRBV11-2 and TRBJ1-4; 9 bases map to TRBD1. The CDR3 runs 14 residues. Germline loops: CDR1 SGHAT, CDR2 FQNNGV. With V trimmed by 7 bases and J by 7 bases, 7 bases remained unmatched. This CDR3 reads CASTRQGGSEKLFF. CDR3 DNA (partial): TGTGCCAGCACCCGACAGGGGGGGAGTGAAAAA.

About this clone: From the germline J gene comes the end of the CDR3, since the read stops 3 residues before it. The chain combines TRBV5-1 with TRBJ2-7; 9 positions match TRBD2. The CDR3 totals 14 residues. From germline, CDR1 is SGHRS and CDR2 YFSETQ. The ends lost 4 bases at V and 5 bases at J; junction bases unmatched: 7. This CDR3 is CASSLLAGEDEQYF. CDR3 DNA, as far as it was read: TGCGCCAGCAGCCTATTAGCGGGGGAGGACGAG.

Worth noting for this clone: The read gets to within 3 residues of the CDR3 end, and the germline J gene fills in the rest. This rearrangement joins TRBV18 to TRBJ1-5; D is unclear. This CDR3 has 14 amino acids. Germline V gene sequence: CDR1 KGHSH, CDR2 LQKENI. Trimming left V 5 bases short and J 2 bases short, with 10 bases between. The CDR3 bases that were read are TGTGCCAGCTCATCGGAGGGCGGCAATCAGCCC. This sequence encodes CASSSEGGNQP. The whole CDR3 sequence reads CASSSEGGNQPQHF.